A selection of T cell receptor beta chains follows, all from one sample in a study of long-term antiretroviral therapy in people with HIV. TCRdb keeps only in-frame clones here, not all; method: immunoSEQ multiplex PCR. Altogether almost 35,000 clones are present, 94% being singletons, with the ten largest covering 3.5% to 4.5%. The sample was unsorted PBMCs, taken about 5.1 years after starting antiretroviral therapy. The receptors were sampled from a woman in her forties or fifties with HIV. The CDR3 runs from the conserved cysteine through the conserved F or W. The order of the fields is CDR3 length, V gene, clone size, J gene, CDR3 protein. Only part of the rows carry a size: once, few, many, or a class if the clone is expanded.

length: 14; V: TRBV29-1; size: .; J: TRBJ1-1; CDR3: CSVGRTGVNTEAFF
length: 15; V: TRBV4-1; size: .; J: TRBJ1-1; CDR3: CASSPPRAGNTEAFF
length: 13; V: TRBV27; size: .; J: TRBJ2-5; CDR3: CASSFGGWGTQYF
length: 19; V: TRBV4-1; size: .; J: TRBJ1-2; CDR3: CASSQVPHFHATVQAGYTF
length: 14; V: TRBV10-3; size: once; J: TRBJ2-1; CDR3: CAIGRDRLGNEQFF
length: 12; V: TRBV30; size: .; J: TRBJ2-1; CDR3: CAWSDTYNEQFF
length: 17; V: TRBV7-6; size: once; J: TRBJ2-3; CDR3: CASSLGSGRVGVNTQYF
length: 15; V: TRBV7-2; size: .; J: TRBJ2-5; CDR3: CASSFQGGQRETQYF
length: 13; V: TRBV11-3; size: .; J: TRBJ2-1; CDR3: CASAVALYNEQFF
length: 16; V: TRBV19; size: .; J: TRBJ2-1; CDR3: CASSASSGGPIDEQFF
length: 13; V: TRBV9; size: .; J: TRBJ2-2; CDR3: CASSPPGHGELFF
length: 13; V: TRBV5-1; size: .; J: TRBJ1-1; CDR3: CASSLGGSTEAFF
length: 15; V: TRBV28; size: .; J: TRBJ1-4; CDR3: CASTHDRVSNEKLFF
length: 13; V: TRBV30; size: .; J: TRBJ2-7; CDR3: CARGGRAISEQYF
length: 14; V: TRBV6-6; size: .; J: TRBJ2-5; CDR3: CASSYGLVTETQYF
length: 12; V: TRBV6-6; size: .; J: TRBJ1-5; CDR3: CASRVWNQPQHF
length: 16; V: TRBV7-2; size: .; J: TRBJ1-1; CDR3: CASSLEWWGVGTEAFF
length: 15; V: TRBV6-5; size: .; J: TRBJ1-3; CDR3: CASSYRGTGGNTIYF
length: 15; V: TRBV5-4; size: .; J: TRBJ2-5; CDR3: CASSLEAGGRETQYF
length: 14; V: TRBV6-1; size: .; J: TRBJ1-6; CDR3: CASRGTDYNSPLHF
length: 15; V: TRBV29-1; size: .; J: TRBJ2-1; CDR3: CSVEDTGGGNNEQFF
length: 16; V: TRBV15; size: .; J: TRBJ1-2; CDR3: CATSSQGGKKNYGYTF
length: 16; V: TRBV7-2; size: .; J: TRBJ2-7; CDR3: CASSLIPGTSGYEQYF
length: 17; V: TRBV5-4; size: .; J: TRBJ1-6; CDR3: CASSLVAGTGSNSPLHF
length: 13; V: TRBV5-5; size: .; J: TRBJ1-5; CDR3: CASSFEVVQPQHF
length: 15; V: TRBV7-3; size: .; J: TRBJ2-6; CDR3: CASSPSGSGANVLTF
length: 14; V: TRBV10-2; size: .; J: TRBJ1-5; CDR3: CASSSQQPNQPQHF
length: 18; V: TRBV7-3; size: once; J: TRBJ2-1; CDR3: CASSPLSRTESSYNEQFF
length: 16; V: TRBV19; size: .; J: TRBJ2-5; CDR3: CASRGTSGGIQETQYF
length: 10; V: TRBV19; size: .; J: TRBJ1-6; CDR3: CASGDSPLHF
length: 14; V: TRBV6-6; size: .; J: TRBJ1-1; CDR3: CASSTPITNTEAFF
length: 15; V: TRBV5-6; size: .; J: TRBJ2-7; CDR3: CASSLDSPGDYEQYF
length: 16; V: TRBV6-1; size: .; J: TRBJ1-1; CDR3: CASSVMFLRRNTEAFF
length: 14; V: TRBV11-2; size: .; J: TRBJ1-1; CDR3: CASSLVTSGTEAFF
length: 14; V: TRBV5-1; size: .; J: TRBJ2-5; CDR3: CASSLGVFEETQYF
length: 16; V: TRBV4-1; size: .; J: TRBJ2-7; CDR3: CASSQRRTGILHEQYF
length: 17; V: TRBV28; size: .; J: TRBJ2-2; CDR3: CASSLPARVRSVGELFF
length: 17; V: TRBV7-9; size: .; J: TRBJ1-2; CDR3: CASSTLGGRAGRGGYTF
length: 14; V: TRBV11-2; size: once; J: TRBJ2-7; CDR3: CASSFSGGAGEQYF
length: 15; V: TRBV15; size: .; J: TRBJ1-4; CDR3: CATSRETGTNEKLFF